One and the same sample provided the 31 T cell receptor beta chains below, sequenced in a study of T-cell memory formation after mild COVID-19. TCRdb reprocessed the 5' RACE reads with MiXCR, giving one entry per CDR3 protein. The sample lists 400,000 or so distinct CDR3 sequences; around 20% were seen once. The sample was PBMCs or a T cell subset sorted from them (not recorded which). The receptor source for this set is an adult woman who had mild COVID-19 (a few samples of this study predate the infection). Cell type and time point are not known.

At least ten counts were recorded for this clonotype. The rearrangement links TRBV5-1 to TRBJ2-1; 10 bases fit TRBD1. The CDR3 is made up of 15 amino acids. Trimming took 0 bases from V and 7 from J; bases not matched to a gene: 4. Germline CDR1 and CDR2: SGHRS and YFSETQ. CDR3 sequence: CASSLAGTGVNEQFF. As DNA, the CDR3 is TGCGCCAGCAGCTTGGCCGGGACAGGGGTTAATGAGCAGTTCTTC.

The V call is TRBV12-3 or TRBV12-4, the J call TRBJ2-7; perhaps D is TRBD1 or TRBD2 (5 bases each). The V end lost 4 bases, the J end lost 3 bases, and 13 bases lay between the germline ends. The CDR3 runs to 14 residues. The CDR3 DNA is TGTGCCAGCAGTTCCCCCGGGACCTTCTACGAGCAGTACTTC. Amino acid sequence: CASSSPGTFYEQYF.

This clonotype came up a few times. The V gene is TRBV12-3 or TRBV12-4, the J gene TRBJ1-2; no clear D. There are 14 residues in the CDR3. Trimming pared 8 bases from V and 4 bases from J, leaving 17 bases between. CDR3 in amino acids: CASGIRNLIYGYTF. DNA for the CDR3: TGTGCCAGCGGGATCCGAAATCTGATCTATGGCTACACCTTC.

V gene TRBV6-2 or TRBV6-3 combines with J gene TRBJ1-1; 7 bases map to TRBD1. J gave up 8 bases and V 1 base, and 4 bases lay outside the gene matches. This CDR3 is 13 amino acids long. Germline loops: CDR1 MNHEY, CDR2 SVGEGT. CDR3 protein: CASSYYGQDEAFF. DNA for the CDR3: TGTGCCAGCAGTTACTATGGACAGGACGAAGCTTTCTTT.

The chain carries TRBV4-1 and TRBJ2-7, with 7 bases fitting TRBD2. Trimming cost V 3 bases and J 6 bases; bases outside gene matches: 5. The germline gives CDR1 MGHRA, CDR2 YSYEKL. There are 13 residues in the CDR3. CDR3 nucleotides: TGCGCCAGCAGCCAGCGGGGGATCTCCGAGCAGTACTTC. Translated: CASSQRGISEQYF.

This clonotype appeared a few times. The J gene is TRBJ1-2, the V gene TRBV12-3 or TRBV12-4; D is perhaps TRBD1 (6 bases). The V end was cut by 6 bases, the J end by 5 bases, with 16 bases between. CDR3 length equals 14 residues. The CDR3 DNA follows: TGTGCCAGCAGGAAATCTCAGGGGAATTATGGCTACACCTTC. This translates into CASRKSQGNYGYTF.

This clonotype was detected a few times. The genes are TRBV6-6 and TRBJ2-7, with TRBD2 identical over 13 bases. The CDR3 consists of 15 residues. CDR1 is MNHNY, CDR2 SVGAGI, per germline (reference sequence). J was trimmed by 6 bases and V by 6 bases; bases with no gene match: 8. CDR3 protein: CASRWTSGSGGEQYF. The CDR3 nucleotides read TGTGCCAGCAGATGGACTAGCGGGAGCGGGGGCGAGCAGTACTTC.

This clonotype has only a few counts. V is TRBV3-1 and J is TRBJ2-3, with D possibly called TRBD1 or TRBD2 (5 bases each). Germline V gene sequence: CDR1 LGHDT, CDR2 YNNKEL (reference sequence). This CDR3 comprises 14 residues. V was cut by 3 bases and J by 2 bases, with 9 bases left in between. The CDR3, as DNA: TGTGCCAGCAGCCAGAGAGGGACCACAGATACGCAGTATTTT. Residues: CASSQRGTTDTQYF.

A few counts support this clonotype. The gene calls are TRBV6-5 and TRBJ2-7; D may be TRBD2 (5 bases). Germline V gene lookup returns CDR1 MNHEY and CDR2 SVGAGI. CDR3 length equals 16 residues. V was cut by 5 bases and J by 3 bases, with 20 bases left in between. The CDR3 DNA is TGTGCCAGCAGTCGCCCGTGGGGAGTCAGGATCTACGAGCAGTACTTC. Its translation: CASSRPWGVRIYEQYF.

This clonotype occurred a few times. The chain carries TRBV12-3 or TRBV12-4 and TRBJ2-1, with 7 bases that match TRBD2. This CDR3 has 13 amino acids. The trim removed 10 bases at V and 7 bases at J, leaving 10 bases unmatched. The CDR3 is CAIPREGSNEQFF. The CDR3 DNA sequence: TGTGCCATCCCCAGGGAGGGCAGTAATGAGCAGTTCTTC.

This clonotype was counted only a few times. The V and J genes are TRBV7-3 and TRBJ1-1; D is undetermined. The CDR3 consists of 12 residues. V was cut by 5 bases and J by 4 bases, with 8 bases left in between. Germline loops: CDR1 SGHTA, CDR2 FQGTGA. The CDR3: CASSREGTEAFF. The CDR3 nucleotides read TGTGCCAGCAGCCGGGAAGGCACTGAAGCTTTCTTT. Using reference TRBV7-3 and TRBJ1-1 for the parts outside the CDR3, the full variable domain is GAGVSQTPSNKVTEKGKYVELRCDPISGHTALYWYRQSLGQGPEFLIYFQGTGAADDSGLPNDRFFAVRPEGSVSTLKIQRTERGDSAVYLCASSREGTEAFFGQGTRLTVV.

This clonotype was found a few times. This sequence joins TRBV4-1 and TRBJ2-1; TRBD2 agrees at 12 bases. Germline assignment: CDR1 MGHRA and CDR2 YSYEKL. The CDR3 has 14 amino acids. The ends lost 8 bases at V and 13 bases at J; junction bases unmatched: 12. The CDR3 bases are TGCGCCAGCTCCCCTAGCGGGGGGGCGTTGGGACAGTTCTTC. It codes for CASSPSGGALGQFF.

This clonotype showed up just a few times. This rearrangement joins TRBV5-1 to TRBJ2-7; D is perhaps TRBD2 (6 bases). V was trimmed by 0 bases and J by 6 bases, leaving 13 bases between them. The CDR3 is made up of 14 amino acids. Per germline, CDR1 SGHRS and CDR2 YFSETQ. In nucleotides, the CDR3 is TGCGCCAGCAGCTTGGGACTAGACTCTGCCGAGCAGTACTTC. It specifies CASSLGLDSAEQYF. Looking up the rest from reference TRBV5-1 and TRBJ2-7 gives the full variable domain: KAGVTQTPRYLIKTRGQQVTLSCSPISGHRSVSWYQQTPGQGLQFLFEYFSETQRNKGNFPGRFSGRQFSNSRSEMNVSTLELGDSALYLCASSLGLDSAEQYFGPGTRLTVT.

This clonotype was recorded a few times. V gene TRBV20-1 combines with J gene TRBJ1-1, with a weak D call TRBD1 (6 bases). This CDR3 is built from 12 residues. The V and J ends lost 3 bases and 6 bases respectively, with 11 bases between them. CDR1 and CDR2 (germline): DFQATT, SNEGSKA (reference sequence). The CDR3 loop reads CSASQGKAEAFF. The CDR3 nucleotides read TGCAGTGCTAGTCAGGGGAAGGCTGAAGCTTTCTTT.

This sequence joins TRBV12-3 or TRBV12-4 and TRBJ2-1, with D unclear. Deletions cut 6 bases from V and 12 bases from J, with 12 bases between. This CDR3 contains 11 residues. The CDR3 DNA reads as TGTGCCAGCAGCCCGGCGCGACGGCAGTTCTTC. This encodes CASSPARRQFF.

The genes are TRBV6-2 or TRBV6-3 and TRBJ2-1; TRBD2 is a possible D gene (6 bases). Germline CDR1 is MNHEY and CDR2 is SVGEGT. V was shortened by 5 bases and J by 4 bases, with 12 bases between the two germline ends. This CDR3 contains 14 residues. The CDR3 loop is CASSHQAGYNEQFF. The CDR3 bases are TGTGCCAGCAGTCACCAGGCGGGGTACAATGAGCAGTTCTTC.

The chain has TRBV7-9 and TRBJ2-5; TRBD1 is a possible D gene (6 bases). Germline V CDR1 and CDR2: SEHNR, FQNEAQ (reference sequence). The CDR3 consists of 15 residues. The V end was cut by 1 base, the J end by 3 bases, with 12 bases between. Here the CDR3 DNA reads TGTGCCAGCAGCTTAGTACAGGGAGTAGAAGAGACCCAGTACTTC. It is translated as CASSLVQGVEETQYF.

The sample holds a few counts of this clonotype. This chain joins TRBV24-1 and TRBJ2-5; D perhaps matches TRBD2 (6 bases). There are 12 residues in the CDR3. V was shortened by 9 bases and J by 6 bases, with 13 bases between the two germline ends. Germline loops: CDR1 KGHDR, CDR2 SFDVKD. The CDR3 DNA follows: TGTGCCACCGCCGGGAGTGCTCAGACCCAGTACTTC. Translation gives CATAGSAQTQYF.

This clonotype came up a few times. The V and J genes are TRBV12-3 or TRBV12-4 and TRBJ2-3, with D uncertain. V was shortened by 7 bases and J by 3 bases, with 14 bases between the two germline ends. This CDR3 is built from 14 residues. In DNA form, the CDR3 reads TGTGCCAGCAATGGAGCCCGCTTGACAGATACGCAGTATTTT. Translated: CASNGARLTDTQYF.

In its sample, this clonotype was seen a few times. The chain is built from TRBV6-6 and TRBJ2-3, with unresolved D. Germline lookup yields CDR1 MNHNY and CDR2 SVGAGI (reference sequence). Trimming removed 0 bases at V and 1 base at J, with 8 bases between. The CDR3 loop spans 15 amino acids. CDR3 residues: CASSYSISGTDTQYF. CDR3 bases: TGTGCCAGCAGTTACTCTATTTCTGGCACAGATACGCAGTATTTT.

The V gene is TRBV2, the J gene TRBJ1-4; D gene uncertain. CDR3 size: 12 residues. The germline V gene has CDR1 SNHLY and CDR2 FYNNEI. The V gene lost 7 bases and the J gene lost 8 bases, with 11 bases spanning the gap. CDR3 DNA sequence: TGTGCCAGCAATAGGCTCACCGAAAAACTGTTTTTT. It encodes CASNRLTEKLFF.

V is TRBV7-6 and J is TRBJ2-3; D remains ambiguous. Germline values: CDR1 SGHVS, CDR2 FNYEAQ. This CDR3 is 16 amino acids long. V was trimmed by 0 bases and J by 4 bases, leaving 14 bases between them. The CDR3 sequence is CASSLAGTEGPDTQYF. The CDR3 nucleotides are TGTGCCAGCAGCTTAGCGGGAACGGAAGGTCCAGATACGCAGTATTTT.

This clonotype has a handful of counts. The gene calls are TRBV25-1 and TRBJ2-1; D gene uncertain. The germline CDR1 and CDR2 sequences are MGHDK and SYGVNS. CDR3 length: 12 residues. The V end was cut by 0 bases, the J end by 8 bases, with 5 bases between. DNA for the CDR3: TGTGCCAGCAGTGAATATATAGATGAGCAGTTCTTC. Protein: CASSEYIDEQFF. The full variable domain, completed using reference TRBV25-1 and TRBJ2-1, is EADIYQTPRYLVIGTGKKITLECSQTMGHDKMYWYQQDPGMELHLIHYSYGVNSTEKGDLSSESTVSRIRTEHFPLTLESARPSHTSQYLCASSEYIDEQFFGPGTRLTVL.

This clonotype was detected a few times. This sequence joins TRBV3-1 and TRBJ2-7; D is tentatively TRBD1 or TRBD2 (5 bases each). The germline CDR1 and CDR2 sequences are LGHDT and YNNKEL (reference sequence). Trimming removed 4 bases from V and 2 bases from J, with 18 bases in between. The CDR3 totals 16 residues. CDR3 amino acids: CASSPGAGTPAYEQYF. In DNA, the CDR3 is TGTGCCAGCAGCCCTGGGGCCGGGACGCCCGCCTACGAGCAGTACTTC.

The CDR3 DNA reads TGCGCCAGCAGCTTGGGTTCCAGGCCAGAGGAGACCCAGTACTTC. Protein sequence: CASSLGSRPEETQYF. The rearrangement links TRBV5-1 to TRBJ2-5; D is uncertain. Trimming pared 0 bases from V and 5 bases from J, leaving 14 bases between. The V gene's germline CDR1 is SGHRS and CDR2 YFSETQ. This CDR3 contains 15 residues. Together with reference TRBV5-1 and TRBJ2-5, the CDR3 gives the full variable domain: KAGVTQTPRYLIKTRGQQVTLSCSPISGHRSVSWYQQTPGQGLQFLFEYFSETQRNKGNFPGRFSGRQFSNSRSEMNVSTLELGDSALYLCASSLGSRPEETQYFGPGTRLLVL.

The CDR3: CASSYNLAGGPDEQFF. DNA of the CDR3: TGTGCCAGCAGTTACAACTTAGCGGGAGGGCCCGATGAGCAGTTCTTC. This rearrangement joins TRBV6-5 to TRBJ2-1, with 11 bases lining up with TRBD2. CDR1 MNHEY and CDR2 SVGAGI come from the germline V gene. With V trimmed by 2 bases and J by 8 bases, 8 bases remained unmatched. This CDR3 has 16 residues.

This clonotype was detected only a few times. The chain couples TRBV5-1 to TRBJ2-5; a weak D match, TRBD2 (5 bases). Germline CDR1 is SGHRS and CDR2 is YFSETQ. The V end was cut by 1 base, the J end by 3 bases, with 13 bases between. This CDR3 is 15 amino acids long. The CDR3 DNA is TGCGCCAGCAGCTTGCGGGGTTTGGAGGAAGAGACCCAGTACTTC. It translates to CASSLRGLEEETQYF.

This clonotype was counted a few times. This sequence joins TRBV4-2 and TRBJ2-2, with 8 positions matching TRBD2. Germline CDR1 LGHNA, CDR2 YNFKEQ. The CDR3 runs 20 residues. Trimming at V came to 4 bases and at J to 1 base, leaving 17 bases not matched to a gene. In DNA, the CDR3 is TGTGCCAGCAGCCCCATAGGCGGGGGGACGTTATTCAGGAACACCGGGGAGCTGTTTTTT. This translates into CASSPIGGGTLFRNTGELFF.

This clonotype was observed a few times. V is TRBV25-1 and J is TRBJ2-7; D possibly corresponds to TRBD2 (5 bases). V lost 6 bases and J lost 2, with 14 bases in between. This CDR3 has 14 amino acids. Per the germline V gene, CDR1 is MGHDK and CDR2 is SYGVNS. The CDR3 sequence is CASSATGKTYEQYF. The CDR3 coding sequence is TGTGCCAGCAGCGCCACGGGAAAGACCTACGAGCAGTACTTC.

The gene calls are TRBV4-1 and TRBJ2-5; D not resolved. The CDR3 extends over 13 amino acids. V shed 3 bases and J shed 3 bases, with 8 bases lying between them. CDR1 is MGHRA and CDR2 is YSYEKL in the germline V gene. CDR3 amino acids: CASSQTLEETQYF. CDR3 DNA: TGCGCCAGCAGCCAGACACTGGAAGAGACCCAGTACTTC.

This clonotype was detected a few times. V usage is TRBV7-9 and J usage is TRBJ2-3, with D perhaps TRBD1 (5 bases). The CDR3 is made up of 11 amino acids. V lost 5 bases and J 13 bases, leaving 13 bases between the germline ends. Germline V gives CDR1 SEHNR, CDR2 FQNEAQ (reference sequence). Here the CDR3 DNA reads TGTGCCAGCAGCCCCACGGGCAGGGAGTATTTT. Translated, it gives CASSPTGREYF.